Shown below are 30 T cell receptor beta chains from a single sample sequenced in a study of T cell changes during pregnancy in multiple sclerosis. Repertoires were generated with immunoSEQ multiplex PCR, while TCRdb's copy carries only in-frame clones and drops some. The sample lists 45,000 to 55,000 clones, approximately 90% occurring once. Sequenced material: peripheral blood, taken in the first trimester of pregnancy. The receptors stem from a female donor with multiple sclerosis, enrolled in a pregnancy study.

The chain employs TRBV5-1 and TRBJ2-2; D possibly corresponds to TRBD2 (5 bases). The germline V gene encodes CDR1 SGHRS and CDR2 YFSETQ. V was shortened by 0 bases and J by 4 bases, with 7 bases between the two germline ends. The CDR3 covers 14 residues. CDR3 sequence reads: CASSLARGTGELFF. As DNA, the CDR3 is TGCGCCAGCAGCTTGGCCCGGGGCACCGGGGAGCTGTTTTTT.

This clone is medium-sized. The chain recombines TRBV6-4 with TRBJ2-7; 11 nucleotides match TRBD1. CDR3 length: 15 amino acids. Germline CDR1 MRHNA, CDR2 SNTAGT. V lost 3 bases to trimming and J lost 1 base; unmatched junction nucleotides: 2. The DNA of the CDR3 is TGTGCCAGCAGTGAGGGACAGGGGGGATCCTACGAGCAGTACTTC. Residues: CASSEGQGGSYEQYF.

The rearrangement joins TRBV2 to TRBJ1-1; 7 bases match TRBD1. CDR3 length: 13 amino acids. CDR1 and CDR2 (germline): SNHLY, FYNNEI. V shed 11 bases, J shed 1 base, and the junction held 7 bases outside the gene matches. The CDR3 DNA sequence: TGTGCCGATCGAAGGGGGCAGAACACTGAAGCTTTCTTT. This codes for CADRRGQNTEAFF.

The V and J genes are TRBV5-1 and TRBJ2-2, with 10 bases lining up with TRBD2. CDR3 size: 15 residues. The V segment lost 4 bases and the J segment 5 bases; nucleotides outside the gene matches: 5. The germline V gene encodes CDR1 SGHRS and CDR2 YFSETQ. The CDR3 loop is CASSRSGGVTGELFF. The DNA of the CDR3 is TGCGCCAGCAGCCGGAGCGGGGGGGTTACCGGGGAGCTGTTTTTT.

The chain has TRBV4-3 and TRBJ2-1; D gene uncertain. V was cut by 0 bases and J by 9 bases, with 12 bases left in between. Looked up from germline, CDR1 is LGHNA and CDR2 is YSLEER. The CDR3 spans 14 residues. Here the CDR3 reads CASSQEGLVSEQFF. In DNA form, the CDR3 reads TGCGCCAGCAGCCAAGAGGGCCTGGTGAGTGAGCAGTTCTTC.

The chain is built from TRBV9 and TRBJ2-1, with TRBD1 matching over 10 bases. The CDR3 sequence is 16 residues long. CDR1 and CDR2 from the germline V gene are SGDLS and YYNGEE. After removal of 0 bases from V and 5 bases from J, the junction contained 5 bases not matched to a gene. In nucleotides, the CDR3 is TGTGCCAGCAGCGTAGCTTTGGGACAGGGGAACAATGAGCAGTTCTTC. Translated, it gives CASSVALGQGNNEQFF.

The V gene is TRBV10-2, the J gene TRBJ1-4, with TRBD1 identical over 9 bases. V lost 4 bases and J lost 3; bases outside the gene matches: 6. The CDR3 runs 16 residues. Germline CDR1 and CDR2: WSHSY and SAAADI. In DNA, the CDR3 is TGCGCCAGCAGTGTACACAGGGGGCAAGCTAATGAAAAACTGTTTTTT. This translates into CASSVHRGQANEKLFF.

This rearrangement joins TRBV28 to TRBJ1-2, with D unclear. V was trimmed by 2 bases and J by 4 bases, leaving 11 bases between them. The CDR3 length is 14 residues. Per the germline V gene, CDR1 is MDHEN and CDR2 is SYDVKM. For the CDR3, the DNA is TGTGCCAGCAGTTTAATGGGCCTCAGCTATGGCTACACCTTC. Amino acid sequence: CASSLMGLSYGYTF.

The chain employs TRBV5-1 and TRBJ2-7; the match to TRBD1 covers 9 bases. From germline, CDR1 is SGHRS and CDR2 YFSETQ. The CDR3 has 13 residues. V was pared by 2 bases and J by 6 bases, with 3 bases of the junction left unmatched. DNA of the CDR3: TGCGCCAGCAGCTTTACAGGGGGCCCCGAGCAGTACTTC. Residues: CASSFTGGPEQYF.

This CDR3 reads CATGRGTRSEKLFF. The CDR3 nucleotides read TGTGCCACGGGAAGGGGGACCCGTTCCGAAAAACTGTTTTTT. The chain has TRBV21-1 and TRBJ1-4; the table names TRBD1, a call not compared with the DNA. TRBV21-1 is shown as a pseudogene. The CDR3 runs to 14 residues.

The chain links TRBV19 to TRBJ2-1; D perhaps matches TRBD1 (6 bases). Germline CDR1 reads LNHDA; CDR2 reads SQIVND (reference sequence). V was trimmed by 8 bases and J by 0 bases, leaving 14 bases between them. This CDR3 has 15 amino acids. The CDR3 region is CASSQMTGSYNEQFF. The CDR3 region has the DNA TGTGCCAGTTCTCAAATGACAGGCTCCTACAATGAGCAGTTCTTC.

The chain carries TRBV5-1 and TRBJ2-5, with TRBD1 as a possible D gene (6 bases). Germline V gene data show CDR1 as SGHRS and CDR2 as YFSETQ. CDR3 length: 15 residues. Trimming left V 4 bases short and J 5 bases short, with 18 bases between. This CDR3 reads CASSLEPGAGETQYF. The DNA of the CDR3 is TGCGCCAGCAGCCTCGAACCAGGGGCTGGGGAGACCCAGTACTTC.

V is TRBV5-1 and J is TRBJ2-7; the match to TRBD2 covers 9 bases. CDR1 and CDR2 (germline): SGHRS, YFSETQ. Germline trimming cut 0 bases from V and 1 base from J; bases unmatched to any gene: 5. This CDR3 is built from 16 residues. The CDR3 DNA reads as TGCGCCAGCAGCTTGGGTTCTAGCGGGGCTTCCTACGAGCAGTACTTC. Amino acids: CASSLGSSGASYEQYF.

V gene TRBV5-4 combines with J gene TRBJ2-5; 14 bases line up with TRBD2. Germline V gene sequence: CDR1 SGHNT, CDR2 YYREEE (reference sequence). Losses at the gene ends were 2 bases for V and 4 bases for J; bases not matched to a gene: 10. CDR3 size: 18 residues. CDR3: CASSFSTSGGASGETQYF. For the CDR3, the DNA is TGTGCCAGCAGCTTTTCGACTAGCGGGGGGGCCTCGGGAGAGACCCAGTACTTC.

This chain uses TRBV11-3 with TRBJ2-1, with 8 bases that match TRBD1. The CDR3 is 14 residues long. V lost 5 bases, J lost 7 bases, and 7 bases stayed unmatched. Germline assignment: CDR1 SGHNT and CDR2 YENEEA. This chain's CDR3 is CASSHRDRRNEQFF. In DNA form, the CDR3 reads TGTGCCAGCAGCCACCGGGACAGGAGGAATGAGCAGTTCTTC.

The genes are TRBV13 and TRBJ2-3; 11 bases map to TRBD2. This CDR3 has 17 residues. J was trimmed by 6 bases and V by 3 bases; bases with no gene match: 11. Germline V gene lookup returns CDR1 PRHDT and CDR2 FYEKMQ (reference sequence). CDR3 amino acids: CASSFGTSGSRGDTQYF. The CDR3 DNA is TGTGCCAGCAGCTTTGGGACTAGCGGTTCCCGGGGGGATACGCAGTATTTT.

Here the CDR3 reads CATSRDAGTSGANVLTF. DNA of the CDR3: TGTGCCACCAGCAGAGATGCAGGGACATCTGGGGCCAACGTCCTGACTTTC. The gene calls are TRBV15 and TRBJ2-6; a possible D gene is TRBD1 (6 bases). V was pared by 0 bases and J by 1 base, with 10 bases between. Germline V lookup: CDR1 LNHNV, CDR2 YYDKDF (reference sequence). The CDR3 spans 17 residues.

In this sample, this clone turned up a few times. The chain combines TRBV28 with TRBJ1-3, with D perhaps TRBD1 (5 bases). The germline V gene encodes CDR1 MDHEN and CDR2 SYDVKM. There are 13 residues in the CDR3. The V end lost 5 bases, the J end lost 7 bases, and 12 bases lay between the germline ends. CDR3: CASSKGPRNTIYF. CDR3 bases: TGTGCCAGCAGTAAGGGGCCCCGGAACACCATATATTTT.

J is TRBJ2-5 and V is TRBV30, with 8 nucleotides matching TRBD2. From germline, CDR1 is GTSNPN and CDR2 SVGIG (reference sequence). J lost 3 bases, V lost 1 base, and 4 bases had no gene match. CDR3 length equals 14 residues. The CDR3 region is CAWSAGTSEETQYF. The CDR3 region has the DNA TGTGCCTGGAGTGCAGGGACTAGTGAAGAGACCCAGTACTTC.

The chain carries TRBV2 and TRBJ1-2; unclear D gene. The CDR3 spans 15 residues. Germline-derived CDR1 and CDR2 are SNHLY and FYNNEI. The V gene lost 6 bases and the J gene lost 4 bases, with 18 bases spanning the gap. The CDR3 protein is CASSHYSWESYGYTF. Here the CDR3 DNA reads TGTGCCAGCAGCCACTACTCGTGGGAGAGCTATGGCTACACCTTC.

V and J are TRBV19 and TRBJ1-2; possible D gene TRBD1, 5 bases. V was shortened by 8 bases and J by 0 bases, with 22 bases between the two germline ends. The CDR3 loop spans 17 amino acids. Germline V gene data show CDR1 as LNHDA and CDR2 as SQIVND (reference sequence). This chain's CDR3 is CASAIILGAAANYGYTF. The CDR3 DNA reads as TGTGCCAGTGCAATTATTCTAGGGGCAGCAGCTAACTATGGCTACACCTTC.

The rearrangement joins TRBV5-1 to TRBJ2-5; 7 bases are shared with TRBD1. The CDR3 is 15 amino acids. V gave up 3 bases and J gave up 9 bases; unmatched junction bases: 14. Germline values: CDR1 SGHRS, CDR2 YFSETQ. CDR3 region: CASSSTQGYQVAQYF. CDR3 bases: TGCGCCAGCAGCTCGACACAGGGGTACCAAGTGGCCCAGTACTTC.

The V gene is TRBV4-3, the J gene TRBJ2-2; TRBD1 is a possible D gene (6 bases). The V gene's germline CDR1 is LGHNA and CDR2 YSLEER. CDR3 size: 14 residues. V shed 6 bases and J shed 3 bases, with 11 bases lying between them. This CDR3 is CASRFQGHTGELFF. The CDR3 DNA sequence: TGCGCCAGCAGGTTCCAGGGGCACACCGGGGAGCTGTTTTTT.

The rearrangement links TRBV6-6 to TRBJ1-2; D is uncertain. Trimming left V 6 bases short and J 6 bases short, with 8 bases between. Looked up from germline, CDR1 is MNHNY and CDR2 is SVGAGI (reference sequence). The CDR3 runs 11 residues. CDR3 nucleotide sequence: TGTGCCAGCAGCCCCAATGATGGCTACACCTTC. Its translation is CASSPNDGYTF.

The rearrangement uses TRBV19 and TRBJ1-5; 9 nucleotides align to TRBD1. The CDR3 is 15 amino acids. Losses at the gene ends were 7 bases for V and 0 bases for J; bases not matched to a gene: 4. CDR1 and CDR2 (germline): LNHDA, SQIVND (reference sequence). CDR3 coding DNA: TGTGCCAGTACCCAGGGACAGGGTAGCAATCAGCCCCAGCATTTT. Translation: CASTQGQGSNQPQHF.

The chain combines TRBV7-2 with TRBJ2-1, with TRBD2 matching over 14 bases. This CDR3 region has 18 residues. Trimming at V came to 4 bases and at J to 0 bases, leaving 5 bases not matched to a gene. Germline CDR1 is SGHTA and CDR2 is FQGNSA. DNA for the CDR3: TGTGCCAGCAGCTCGGGACTAGCGGGGGCCAGCTCCTACAATGAGCAGTTCTTC. It specifies CASSSGLAGASSYNEQFF.

The V call is TRBV11-2, the J call TRBJ2-7; 9 bases are shared with TRBD2. The V gene's germline CDR1 is SGHAT and CDR2 FQNNGV. The J segment lost 4 bases and the V segment lost 5 bases, leaving 15 bases of the junction unmatched. The CDR3 is made up of 17 amino acids. The CDR3 DNA reads TGTGCCAGCAGCCCTCCCCCAAGCGGGACTAGCTTGTACGAGCAGTACTTC. It translates to CASSPPPSGTSLYEQYF.

The chain recombines TRBV10-3 with TRBJ1-5; D uncertain. There are 15 residues in the CDR3. The V gene lost 0 bases and the J gene lost 0 bases, with 6 bases spanning the gap. Germline V gene data show CDR1 as ENHRY and CDR2 as SYGVKD. The CDR3 here is CAISESGRSNQPQHF. The CDR3 nucleotides are TGTGCCATCAGTGAGTCTGGGCGTAGCAATCAGCCCCAGCATTTT.

The chain couples TRBV5-1 to TRBJ2-7, with D perhaps matching TRBD1 (6 bases). V was cut by 4 bases and J by 3 bases, with 11 bases left in between. In germline, CDR1 is SGHRS, CDR2 YFSETQ. This CDR3 has 13 amino acids. The DNA of the CDR3 is TGCGCCAGCAGCATCGACAGGCACTACGAGCAGTACTTC. As protein: CASSIDRHYEQYF.

The chain has TRBV28 and TRBJ1-1, with TRBD1 matching 9 bases. This CDR3 is built from 14 residues. Losses at the gene ends were 5 bases for V and 6 bases for J; bases not matched to a gene: 7. Germline CDR1 reads MDHEN; CDR2 reads SYDVKM. The CDR3 DNA reads TGTGCCAGCAGTCCCGGACAGGGGTTTGCTGAAGCTTTCTTT. This sequence encodes CASSPGQGFAEAFF.